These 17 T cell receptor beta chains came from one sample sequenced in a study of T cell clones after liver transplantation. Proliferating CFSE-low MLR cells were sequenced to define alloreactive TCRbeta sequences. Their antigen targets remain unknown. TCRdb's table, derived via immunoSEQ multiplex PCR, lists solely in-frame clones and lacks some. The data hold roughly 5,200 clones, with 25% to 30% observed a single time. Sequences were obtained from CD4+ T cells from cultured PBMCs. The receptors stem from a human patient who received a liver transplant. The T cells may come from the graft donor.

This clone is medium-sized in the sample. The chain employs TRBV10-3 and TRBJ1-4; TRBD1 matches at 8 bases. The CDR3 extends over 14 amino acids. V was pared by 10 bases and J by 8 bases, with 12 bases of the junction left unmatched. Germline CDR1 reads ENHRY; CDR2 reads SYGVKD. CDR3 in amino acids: CASRTTGDEEKLFF. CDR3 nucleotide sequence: TGTGCCAGCAGAACGACAGGGGACGAGGAAAAACTGTTTTTT.

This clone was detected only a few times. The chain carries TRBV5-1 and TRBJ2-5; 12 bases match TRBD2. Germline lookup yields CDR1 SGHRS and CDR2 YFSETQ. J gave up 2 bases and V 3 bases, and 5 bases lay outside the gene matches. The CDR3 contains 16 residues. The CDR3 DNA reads TGCGCCAGCAGCTCGACTAGCGGGGGATATCAAGAGACCCAGTACTTC. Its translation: CASSSTSGGYQETQYF.

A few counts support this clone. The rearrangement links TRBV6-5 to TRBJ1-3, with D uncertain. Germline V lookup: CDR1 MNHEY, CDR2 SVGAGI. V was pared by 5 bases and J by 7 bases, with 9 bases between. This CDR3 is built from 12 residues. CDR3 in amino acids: CASSEPANTIYF. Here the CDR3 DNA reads TGTGCCAGCAGTGAGCCAGCCAACACCATATATTTT.

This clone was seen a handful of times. The CDR3 protein is CASTAGVVNEKLFF. The CDR3 coding sequence is TGTGCCAGCACCGCAGGGGTCGTTAATGAAAAACTGTTTTTT. The chain uses TRBV6-5 and TRBJ1-4; D is possibly TRBD1 (6 bases). The CDR3 covers 14 residues. Germline lookup yields CDR1 MNHEY and CDR2 SVGAGI. With 7 bases removed from V and 4 bases from J, the gap between germline ends came to 13 bases.

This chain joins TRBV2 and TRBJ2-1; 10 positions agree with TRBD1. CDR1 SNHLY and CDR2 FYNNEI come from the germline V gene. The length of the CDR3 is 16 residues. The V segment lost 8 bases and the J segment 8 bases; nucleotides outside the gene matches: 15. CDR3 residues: CASVRVETGGGDEQFF. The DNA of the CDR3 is TGTGCCAGCGTAAGGGTAGAGACAGGGGGCGGGGATGAGCAGTTCTTC.

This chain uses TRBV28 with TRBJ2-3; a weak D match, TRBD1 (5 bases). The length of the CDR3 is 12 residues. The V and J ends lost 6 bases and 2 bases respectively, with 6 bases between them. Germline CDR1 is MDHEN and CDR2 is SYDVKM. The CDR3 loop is CASRTVTDTQYF. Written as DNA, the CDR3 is TGTGCCAGCAGGACAGTCACAGATACGCAGTATTTT.

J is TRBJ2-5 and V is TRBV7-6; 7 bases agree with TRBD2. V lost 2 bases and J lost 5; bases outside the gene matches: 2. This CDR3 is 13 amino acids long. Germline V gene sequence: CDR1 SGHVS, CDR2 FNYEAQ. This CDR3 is CASSLQAGETQYF. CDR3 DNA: TGTGCCAGCAGCTTACAAGCGGGGGAGACCCAGTACTTC.

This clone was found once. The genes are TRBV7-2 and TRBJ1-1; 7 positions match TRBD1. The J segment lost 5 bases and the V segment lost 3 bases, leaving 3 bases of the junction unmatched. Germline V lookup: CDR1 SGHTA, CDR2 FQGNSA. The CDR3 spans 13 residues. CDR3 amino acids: CASSFYRGTEAFF. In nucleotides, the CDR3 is TGTGCCAGCAGCTTTTACAGGGGTACTGAAGCTTTCTTT.

The CDR3 sequence: CASSAVGSEQFF. Here the CDR3 DNA reads TGTGCCAGCTCTGCGGTGGGGTCTGAGCAGTTCTTC. The chain joins TRBV18 to TRBJ2-1; no clear D. The V end was cut by 6 bases, the J end by 9 bases, with 12 bases between. The CDR3 is made up of 12 amino acids. Germline V gene lookup returns CDR1 KGHSH and CDR2 LQKENI.

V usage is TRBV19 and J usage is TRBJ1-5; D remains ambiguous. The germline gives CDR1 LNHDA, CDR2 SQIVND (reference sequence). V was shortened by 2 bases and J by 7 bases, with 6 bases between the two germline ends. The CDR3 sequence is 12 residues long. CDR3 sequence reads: CASSIQWQPQHF. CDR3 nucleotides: TGTGCCAGTAGTATACAATGGCAGCCCCAGCATTTT.

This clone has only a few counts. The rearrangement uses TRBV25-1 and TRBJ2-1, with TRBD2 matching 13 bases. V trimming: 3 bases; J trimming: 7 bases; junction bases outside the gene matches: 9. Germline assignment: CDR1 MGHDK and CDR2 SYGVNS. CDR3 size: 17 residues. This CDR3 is CASSDPGLAGVRNEQFF. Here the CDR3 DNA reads TGTGCCAGCAGTGATCCTGGACTAGCGGGAGTGAGGAATGAGCAGTTCTTC.

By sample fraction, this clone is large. The CDR3: CASSWGGNTEAFF. CDR3 sequence (DNA): TGTGCCAGCAGTTGGGGGGGGAACACTGAAGCTTTCTTT. The chain carries TRBV28 and TRBJ1-1; the D gene is possibly TRBD1 (5 bases). Per germline, CDR1 MDHEN and CDR2 SYDVKM. CDR3 length: 13 residues. Trimming shortened V by 4 bases and J by 1 base, and 7 bases separated the two germline ends.

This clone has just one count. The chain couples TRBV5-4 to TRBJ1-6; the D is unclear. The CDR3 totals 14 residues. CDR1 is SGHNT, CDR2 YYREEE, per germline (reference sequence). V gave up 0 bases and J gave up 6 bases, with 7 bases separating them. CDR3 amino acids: CASSLAESNSPLHF. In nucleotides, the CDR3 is TGTGCCAGCAGCTTGGCAGAAAGTAATTCACCCCTCCACTTT. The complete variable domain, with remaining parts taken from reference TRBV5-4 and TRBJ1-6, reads ETGVTQSPTHLIKTRGQQVTLRCSSQSGHNTVSWYQQALGQGPQFIFQYYREEENGRGNFPPRFSGLQFPNYSSELNVNALELDDSALYLCASSLAESNSPLHFGNGTRLTVT.

CDR3 region: CASSVGAENTEAFF. The CDR3 region has the DNA TGTGCCAGCAGCGTAGGTGCAGAGAACACTGAAGCTTTCTTT. This chain joins TRBV9 and TRBJ1-1, with no clear D. Germline loops: CDR1 SGDLS, CDR2 YYNGEE. Trimming left V 0 bases short and J 1 base short, with 7 bases between. This CDR3 is built from 14 residues.

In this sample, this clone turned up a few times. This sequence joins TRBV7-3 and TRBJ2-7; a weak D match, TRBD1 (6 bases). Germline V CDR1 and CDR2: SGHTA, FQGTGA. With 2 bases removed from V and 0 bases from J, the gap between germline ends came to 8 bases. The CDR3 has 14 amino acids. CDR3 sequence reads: CASSLGRGSYEQYF. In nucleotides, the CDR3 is TGTGCCAGCAGCTTAGGCAGGGGCTCCTACGAGCAGTACTTC.

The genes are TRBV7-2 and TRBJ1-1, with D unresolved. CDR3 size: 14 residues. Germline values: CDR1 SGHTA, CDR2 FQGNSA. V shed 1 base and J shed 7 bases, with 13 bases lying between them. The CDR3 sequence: CASSLVGGRGEAFF. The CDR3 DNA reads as TGTGCCAGCAGCTTAGTGGGAGGGCGCGGTGAAGCTTTCTTT.

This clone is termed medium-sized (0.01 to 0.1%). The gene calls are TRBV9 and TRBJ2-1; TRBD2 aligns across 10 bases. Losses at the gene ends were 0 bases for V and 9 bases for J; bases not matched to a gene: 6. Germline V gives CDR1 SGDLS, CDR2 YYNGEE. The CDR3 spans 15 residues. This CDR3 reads CASSVGASGRTEQFF. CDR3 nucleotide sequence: TGTGCCAGCAGCGTAGGGGCTAGCGGGAGAACTGAGCAGTTCTTC.